This paragraph reports one T cell receptor (beta chain). This sample was included in a study of blood T cell repertoires in COVID-19. Study-wide context: Sites in the United States, Italy and Spain provided acute and convalescent COVID-19 samples.

Original handling: Reference gene primer amplification in the assay estimated nucleated cell counts. The method was immunoSEQ multiplex PCR; TCRdb's version includes in-frame clones alone and lacks a portion of them. The V and J calls and clone size come from that table; D and trimming were worked out from the DNA. This table has about 150,000 clones, nearly 80% appearing once. The source of this sequence is a woman at least 80 years old with acute or convalescent COVID-19. Sequencing input: peripheral blood.

The CDR3 loop reads CASHQTGGNEQFF. DNA for the CDR3: TGTGCCAGCCATCAGACTGGGGGGAATGAGCAGTTCTTC. The J gene is TRBJ2-1, the V gene TRBV12-3 or TRBV12-4, with D possibly being TRBD2 (6 bases). This CDR3 comprises 13 residues. Trimming removed 8 bases at V and 7 bases at J, with 15 bases between.